This T cell receptor (beta chain) was documented in a study of T cells in Graves' hyperthyroidism and ophthalmopathy. Researchers amplified the TCR beta CDR3 regions from RNA transcripts. When the TCR CDR3 underwent first-round RT-PCR, the HTBI primer set was used. TCRdb ran MiXCR on the multiplex PCR reads and lists one entry per CDR3 protein. This table holds fewer than 700,000 distinct CDR3 sequences, roughly a sixth found once. Material: blood. This sequence was found in a woman between 18 and 29 years old with Graves' ophthalmopathy.

CDR3 DNA sequence: TGTGCCAGCAGCTTGGCAGTTATGAACACTGAAGCTTTCTTT. Its protein product is CASSLAVMNTEAFF. The chain is built from TRBV5-6 and TRBJ1-1; D gene unclear. V was cut by 0 bases and J by 0 bases, with 6 bases left in between. The length of the CDR3 is 14 residues. Germline CDR1 is SGHDT and CDR2 is YYEEEE.